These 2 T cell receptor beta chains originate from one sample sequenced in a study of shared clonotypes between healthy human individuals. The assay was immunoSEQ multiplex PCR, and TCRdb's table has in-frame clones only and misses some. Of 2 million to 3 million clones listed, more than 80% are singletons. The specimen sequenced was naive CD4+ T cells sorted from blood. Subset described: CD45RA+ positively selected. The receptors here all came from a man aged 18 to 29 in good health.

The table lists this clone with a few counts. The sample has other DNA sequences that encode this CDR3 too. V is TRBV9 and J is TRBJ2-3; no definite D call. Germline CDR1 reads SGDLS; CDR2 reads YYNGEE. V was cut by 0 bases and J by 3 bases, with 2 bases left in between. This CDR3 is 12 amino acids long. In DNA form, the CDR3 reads TGTGCCAGCAGCGTAGCTACAGATACGCAGTATTTT. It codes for CASSVATDTQYF.

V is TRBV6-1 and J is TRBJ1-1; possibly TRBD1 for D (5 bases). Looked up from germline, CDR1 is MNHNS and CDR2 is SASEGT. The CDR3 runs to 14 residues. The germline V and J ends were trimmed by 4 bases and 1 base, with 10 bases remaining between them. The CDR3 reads CASSGQLPNTEAFF. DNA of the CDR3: TGTGCCAGCAGTGGACAGCTACCGAACACTGAAGCTTTCTTT.